This record looks at one T cell receptor (beta chain) sequence and its context. Its cognate antigen is unknown. The data were taken from a study of T cells in Graves' hyperthyroidism and ophthalmopathy. Study-level background: At initial diagnosis, before any treatment had begun, peripheral blood was obtained.

Study results and caveats: The model identified upcoming ophthalmopathy a median about six months ahead of onset.

Amplified regions were TCR beta CDR3 sequences from RNA transcripts. An initial round of RT-PCR targeting the TCR CDR3 relied on the HTBI primer set. TCRdb re-derived calls from the multiplex PCR reads in MiXCR, one entry per CDR3 protein. The sample comprises 300,000 to 450,000 distinct CDR3 sequences, roughly 15% of which are singletons, and around 19% rests with the top ten. This clonotype was sampled from a woman aged 30 to 39 with Graves' ophthalmopathy. Sequenced input: blood.

The CDR3 DNA follows: TGTGCCAGCAGCTTAGCGGCGGGGGCAGCGGGGCAGTTCTTC. Translated: CASSLAAGAAGQFF. The V and J genes are TRBV7-2 and TRBJ2-1, with D perhaps TRBD2 (7 bases). The CDR3 covers 14 residues. Germline values: CDR1 SGHTA, CDR2 FQGNSA. V dropped 0 bases and J dropped 12 bases, with 15 bases sitting between them. The full variable domain, in which reference TRBV7-2 and TRBJ2-1 provide the parts outside the CDR3, is GAGVSQSPSNKVTEKGKDVELRCDPISGHTALYWYRQSLGQGLEFLIYFQGNSAPDKSGLPSDRFSAERTGGSVSTLTIQRTQQEDSAVYLCASSLAAGAAGQFFGPGTRLTVL.